This T cell receptor (beta chain) was found in a study of OX40 agonist ivuxolimab in advanced cancers. In germline, CDR1 is LNHDA, CDR2 SQIVND (reference sequence). The CDR3 runs 13 residues. The V end was cut by 7 bases, the J end by 5 bases, with 12 bases between. TCRdb's copy holds only in-frame clones and misses some; the assay was immunoSEQ multiplex PCR. The repertoire includes tens of thousands of clones, over 75% of them detected once, and 13% to 15% sits in the top ten. V usage is TRBV19 and J usage is TRBJ2-1; no clear D gene. The origin of this receptor is an adult with an advanced solid tumor such as melanoma, head and neck, liver or kidney cancer. The sequencing here drew on CD4+ or CD8+ T cells sorted from blood, taken in a trial of the OX40 agonist ivuxolimab. The CDR3 region is CASTSPSDNEQFF. CDR3 in DNA: TGTGCCAGTACATCCCCATCGGACAATGAGCAGTTCTTC.